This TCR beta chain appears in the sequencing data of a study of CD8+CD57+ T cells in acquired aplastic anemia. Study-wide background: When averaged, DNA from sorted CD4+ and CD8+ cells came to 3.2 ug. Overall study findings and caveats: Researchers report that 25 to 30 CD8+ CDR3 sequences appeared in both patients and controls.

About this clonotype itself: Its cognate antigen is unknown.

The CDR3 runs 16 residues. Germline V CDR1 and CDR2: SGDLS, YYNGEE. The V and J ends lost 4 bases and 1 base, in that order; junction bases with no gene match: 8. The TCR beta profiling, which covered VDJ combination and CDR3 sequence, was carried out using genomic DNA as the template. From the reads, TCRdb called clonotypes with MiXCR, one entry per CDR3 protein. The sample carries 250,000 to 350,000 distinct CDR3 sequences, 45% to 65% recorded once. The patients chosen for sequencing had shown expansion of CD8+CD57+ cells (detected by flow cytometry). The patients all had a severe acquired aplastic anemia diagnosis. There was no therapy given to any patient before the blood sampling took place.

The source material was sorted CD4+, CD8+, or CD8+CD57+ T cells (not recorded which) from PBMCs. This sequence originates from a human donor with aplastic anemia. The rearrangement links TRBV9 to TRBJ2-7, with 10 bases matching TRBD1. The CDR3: CASSSPRTGGSYEQYF. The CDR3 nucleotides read TGTGCCAGCAGCTCGCCGAGGACAGGGGGATCCTACGAGCAGTACTTC.